This TCR beta chain was captured in a study of blood T cell repertoires in COVID-19. This CDR3 region has 13 residues. Germline CDR1 is LNHDA and CDR2 is SQIVND (reference sequence). The V and J ends lost 5 bases and 7 bases, in that order; junction bases with no gene match: 2. As processed by the authors: Counts of nucleated cells, estimated from reference gene primer amplification, were obtained. Sequencing was performed with immunoSEQ multiplex PCR; in TCRdb, only in-frame clones are kept and a portion is missing. V, J and clone size reflect that table, while D and trimming were determined from the DNA. The sample comprises approximately 200,000 clones, approximately 90% of which are singletons, and 1.2% rests with the top ten. Membership in each cohort depended on participant-reported clinical history.

The rearrangement links TRBV19 to TRBJ1-6; TRBD1 matches at 7 bases. Sample: PBMCs or T cells enriched from blood (not recorded which). The clonotype comes from a man younger than 40 who had recovered from COVID-19. CDR3 in amino acids: CASSPTGNSPLHF. The CDR3 region has the DNA TGTGCCAGTAGTCCGACAGGGAATTCACCCCTCCACTTT. The whole variable domain, filled in from reference TRBV19 and TRBJ1-6, reads DGGITQSPKYLFRKEGQNVTLSCEQNLNHDAMYWYRQDPGQGLRLIYYSQIVNDFQKGDIAEGYSVSREKKESFPLTVTSAQKNPTAFYLCASSPTGNSPLHFGNGTRLTVT.